This is a list of T cell receptor beta chains from one sample in a study of blood T cell repertoires in COVID-19. Sequencing was performed with immunoSEQ multiplex PCR; in TCRdb, only in-frame clones are kept and a portion is missing. The sample shows hundreds of thousands of clones, almost 85% of them seen only once. What was sequenced was peripheral blood. Source of these receptors: a man between 50 and 59 years old with active or convalescent COVID-19. Each CDR3 is given with its conserved first and last residue. D genes are given only for firm matches. The size entry is marked missing in some rows and otherwise reads once, few, many or a size class.

clone size | D gene | J gene | V gene | CDR3 protein | CDR3 DNA
. | . | TRBJ2-7 | TRBV4-1 | CASSQVRSGSSYEQYF | TGCGCCAGCAGCCAAGTTAGGTCGGGATCTTCCTACGAGCAGTACTTC
. | . | TRBJ2-5 | TRBV7-9 | CASSPSGFQETQYF | TGTGCCAGCAGCCCCTCAGGCTTTCAAGAGACCCAGTACTTC
. | . | TRBJ2-2 | TRBV28 | CASHSGGTAYANTGELFF | TGTGCCAGCCACTCCGGCGGGACAGCATACGCGAACACCGGGGAGCTGTTTTTT
. | . | TRBJ2-7 | TRBV7-9 | CASSLGPGPNEQYF | TGTGCCAGCAGCTTAGGGCCAGGGCCTAACGAGCAGTACTTC
once | TRBD2 | TRBJ2-7 | TRBV6-1 | CASSEAGGRREQYF | TGTGCCAGCAGTGAAGCGGGCGGGAGGCGGGAGCAGTACTTC
. | . | TRBJ1-2 | TRBV19 | CASTEGVYGYTF | TGTGCCAGTACTGAGGGCGTCTATGGCTACACCTTC
. | . | TRBJ1-3 | TRBV19 | CASSMGGGAGNTIYF | TGTGCCAGTAGTATGGGAGGGGGAGCTGGAAACACCATATATTTT
. | TRBD1 | TRBJ2-7 | TRBV19 | CASSYTGGSYEQYF | TGTGCCAGTAGTTACACAGGGGGCTCCTACGAGCAGTACTTC
. | . | TRBJ1-2 | TRBV9 | CASSVEWAPNYGYTF | TGTGCCAGCAGCGTAGAATGGGCTCCTAACTATGGCTACACCTTC
. | TRBD1 | TRBJ1-2 | TRBV5-4 | CASSLADRGGYGYTF | TGTGCCAGCAGCTTGGCCGACAGGGGAGGCTATGGCTACACCTTC
. | . | TRBJ1-2 | TRBV5-1 | CASRQLPGGYTF | TGCGCCAGCAGACAGTTACCAGGGGGCTACACCTTC
many | TRBD2 | TRBJ2-7 | TRBV29-1 | CSVGISGSYEQYF | TGCAGCGTTGGGATTAGCGGGAGCTACGAGCAGTACTTC
once | TRBD1 | TRBJ2-1 | TRBV19 | CASSFRDRGADYNEQFF | TGTGCCAGTAGTTTCAGAGACAGGGGCGCCGATTACAATGAGCAGTTCTTC
. | . | TRBJ2-1 | TRBV19 | CASAYATGLDEQFF | TGTGCCAGCGCCTATGCCACAGGGTTAGATGAGCAGTTCTTC
. | TRBD1 | TRBJ1-1 | TRBV29-1 | CSTLTGRYTEAFF | TGCAGCACCCTGACAGGGAGGTACACTGAAGCTTTCTTT
. | . | TRBJ2-5 | TRBV7-7 | CASSPGQQETQYF | TGTGCCAGCAGCCCTGGACAGCAAGAGACCCAGTACTTC
. | . | TRBJ2-3 | TRBV6-1 | CASSEALRGFGTDTQYF | TGTGCCAGCAGTGAAGCGCTTAGGGGGTTCGGGACAGATACGCAGTATTTT